The 15 T cell receptor beta chains in this list originate from one sample, sequenced in a study of CD8+ T cells in alopecia areata. Extraction of RNA preceded its reverse transcription into cDNA, which served as the sequencing template. Only in-frame clones appear in the TCRdb table, and some are missing; sequencing was by immunoSEQ multiplex PCR. This sample yields 110,000 to 150,000 clones, of which roughly 82% are seen a single time; roughly 25% belongs to the top ten. Treatment in this sample: oral pan-JAK inhibitor, 5-10 mg twice daily. The sample in question was CD8+ T cells sorted from blood, obtained at week 4, from a patient treated with tofacitinib. The receptors come from a human donor with alopecia areata.

The chain is built from TRBV5-1 and TRBJ1-2; 11 nucleotides match TRBD1. V shed 4 bases, J shed 4 bases, and the junction held 6 bases outside the gene matches. The germline V gene encodes CDR1 SGHRS and CDR2 YFSETQ. CDR3 size: 15 residues. CDR3: CASSEGTGGGYGYTF. Written as DNA, the CDR3 is TGCGCCAGCAGCGAGGGGACAGGGGGTGGCTATGGCTACACCTTC.

The J gene is TRBJ2-3, the V gene TRBV19; 13 nucleotides agree with TRBD2. Trimming cost V 6 bases and J 0 bases; bases outside gene matches: 6. CDR1 and CDR2 (germline): LNHDA, SQIVND (reference sequence). The CDR3 is 17 amino acids. CDR3 protein: CASRRLAGGASTDTQYF. The CDR3 DNA is TGTGCCAGTAGGAGACTAGCGGGGGGTGCTAGCACAGATACGCAGTATTTT.

The V gene is TRBV5-4, the J gene TRBJ1-1; D unclear. Germline V CDR1 and CDR2: SGHNT, YYREEE (reference sequence). This CDR3 comprises 13 residues. The germline V and J ends were trimmed by 0 bases and 3 bases, with 6 bases remaining between them. The CDR3 here is CASSLAGDTEAFF. CDR3 bases: TGTGCCAGCAGCTTGGCTGGTGACACTGAAGCTTTCTTT.

This chain connects TRBV4-3 to TRBJ1-5; no definite D call. Trimming stripped 2 bases from V and 0 bases from J, with 8 bases between. The length of the CDR3 is 15 residues. Per the germline V gene, CDR1 is LGHNA and CDR2 is YSLEER. This CDR3 is CASSQTAYSNQPQHF. As DNA, the CDR3 is TGCGCCAGCAGCCAAACGGCGTATAGCAATCAGCCCCAGCATTTT.

The count of this clone is one. The chain couples TRBV6-5 to TRBJ2-7, with TRBD2 as a possible D gene (5 bases). Trimming took off 5 bases at V and 2 bases at J, with 16 bases between the two ends. CDR1 MNHEY and CDR2 SVGAGI come from the germline V gene. The CDR3 length is 15 residues. The CDR3 sequence: CASSPLARPTYEQYF. The CDR3 DNA is TGTGCCAGCAGTCCCCTAGCCCGACCAACCTACGAGCAGTACTTC.

The chain has TRBV4-3 and TRBJ2-3, with 13 nucleotides matching TRBD2. The CDR3 loop spans 18 amino acids. Per germline, CDR1 LGHNA and CDR2 YSLEER. J gave up 5 bases and V 4 bases, and 12 bases lay outside the gene matches. The CDR3 loop reads CASSRGLAGVRDEDTQYF. The CDR3 nucleotides are TGCGCCAGCAGCCGCGGACTAGCGGGGGTCCGAGATGAAGATACGCAGTATTTT.

The genes are TRBV27 and TRBJ2-2; D is ambiguous. The CDR3 totals 13 residues. Germline assignment: CDR1 MNHEY and CDR2 SMNVEV (reference sequence). V was clipped by 2 bases and J by 8 bases, with 9 bases between them. The CDR3 spells CASSLRSAGELFF. The CDR3, as DNA: TGTGCCAGCAGTTTAAGGTCTGCTGGGGAGCTGTTTTTT.

The chain employs TRBV6-6 and TRBJ2-1; D not resolved. Germline V lookup: CDR1 MNHNY, CDR2 SVGAGI (reference sequence). The CDR3 covers 15 residues. V was trimmed by 1 base and J by 0 bases, leaving 7 bases between them. Here the CDR3 reads CASSYWEGSYNEQFF. The CDR3 region has the DNA TGTGCCAGCAGTTACTGGGAAGGCTCCTACAATGAGCAGTTCTTC.

The chain links TRBV6-5 to TRBJ2-5, with D possibly matching TRBD2 (6 bases). Trimming removed 5 bases at V and 2 bases at J, with 12 bases between. Germline loops: CDR1 MNHEY, CDR2 SVGAGI. CDR3 length equals 14 residues. The CDR3 DNA sequence: TGTGCCAGCAGTCTCCTAGGGAGGCAAGAGACCCAGTACTTC. This codes for CASSLLGRQETQYF.

This clone was observed a single time. This rearrangement joins TRBV7-9 to TRBJ2-1, with 8 bases identical to TRBD2. Germline V gene data show CDR1 as SEHNR and CDR2 as FQNEAQ (reference sequence). This CDR3 contains 15 residues. V dropped 5 bases and J dropped 0; count of bases not matched to a gene: 3. The CDR3 is CASSAGGPSYNEQFF. The CDR3 DNA reads as TGTGCCAGCAGCGCGGGGGGCCCCTCCTACAATGAGCAGTTCTTC.

The gene calls are TRBV19 and TRBJ2-5, with D hard to call. The V end lost 3 bases, the J end lost 1 base, and 9 bases lay between the germline ends. Germline V gives CDR1 LNHDA, CDR2 SQIVND (reference sequence). The CDR3 contains 14 residues. The CDR3 coding sequence is TGTGCCAGTAGTATCCGGGCCAGCCAAGAGACCCAGTACTTC. Amino acid sequence: CASSIRASQETQYF.

V is TRBV5-1 and J is TRBJ2-5, with 7 positions matching TRBD1. Trimming took 1 base from V and 5 from J; bases not matched to a gene: 2. Germline V CDR1 and CDR2: SGHRS, YFSETQ. This CDR3 region has 13 residues. The chain's CDR3 is CASSLTGAETQYF. The CDR3, as DNA: TGCGCCAGCAGCTTGACAGGGGCGGAGACCCAGTACTTC.

The genes are TRBV29-1 and TRBJ2-1, with D possibly being TRBD1 or TRBD2 (5 bases each). Trimming removed 6 bases at V and 7 bases at J, with 19 bases between. Germline CDR1 and CDR2: SQVTM and ANQGSEA. The CDR3 contains 14 residues. The CDR3 DNA reads as TGCAGCGTGGATGGGGGATGGCAGTCGAATGAGCAGTTCTTC. Translating gives CSVDGGWQSNEQFF.

V usage is TRBV9 and J usage is TRBJ2-5; D ambiguous. V lost 0 bases and J 5 bases, leaving 11 bases between the germline ends. This CDR3 comprises 14 residues. Germline V lookup: CDR1 SGDLS, CDR2 YYNGEE. The CDR3 DNA reads as TGTGCCAGCAGCGTAGAATTAGTAAGGGAGACCCAGTACTTC. It translates to CASSVELVRETQYF.

In the case of this clone: Other DNA sequences in this specimen translate into the identical CDR3. This rearrangement joins TRBV27 to TRBJ2-7; D gene uncertain. V was clipped by 5 bases and J by 5 bases, with 10 bases between them. There are 12 residues in the CDR3. CDR1 and CDR2 from the germline V gene are MNHEY and SMNVEV (reference sequence). In nucleotides, the CDR3 is TGTGCCAGCAGTCCGACTGGGAACGAGCAGTACTTC. Translation: CASSPTGNEQYF.